These 25 T cell receptor beta chains were all obtained from the same sample, sequenced in a study of T cell responses to AZD1222 COVID-19 vaccine. Generated by immunoSEQ multiplex PCR, the TCRdb table keeps only in-frame clones and is missing some. Counted here are more than 120,000 clones, roughly 86% occurring once; the ten biggest clones make up about 4.9%. The sample here was peripheral blood, taken 28 days after the second AZD1222 dose. Receptor source: an adult who received the AZD1222 COVID-19 vaccine.

The J gene is TRBJ2-3, the V gene TRBV27; possibly TRBD2 for D (7 bases). V lost 4 bases and J lost 4, with 21 bases in between. Per germline, CDR1 MNHEY and CDR2 SMNVEV (reference sequence). The CDR3 covers 17 residues. CDR3 DNA: TGTGCCAGCAGTTCCCCACAGGGCCGCGGGAGTCCAGATACGCAGTATTTT. Protein sequence: CASSSPQGRGSPDTQYF.

This chain uses TRBV27 with TRBJ2-7; weak D call: TRBD2 (5 bases). CDR1 and CDR2 from the germline V gene are MNHEY and SMNVEV (reference sequence). The CDR3 is 14 amino acids. Trimming left V 4 bases short and J 1 base short, with 11 bases between. The CDR3 region is CASSYQAGSYEQYF. The CDR3 DNA reads as TGTGCCAGCAGTTACCAGGCGGGTTCCTACGAGCAGTACTTC.

As concerns this clone: The sample carries other DNA sequences with the same CDR3. The CDR3 DNA reads TGTGCCAGCAGTCCCCTCGGACTAGCGGGGGACTCTTACGAGCAGTACTTC. Translated: CASSPLGLAGDSYEQYF. The chain has TRBV27 and TRBJ2-7, with TRBD2 identical over 13 bases. V was pared by 5 bases and J by 4 bases, with 11 bases of the junction left unmatched. The CDR3 loop spans 17 amino acids. Germline CDR1 is MNHEY and CDR2 is SMNVEV (reference sequence).

This clone occurred once. V is TRBV3-1 (or the pseudogene TRBV3-2) and J is TRBJ1-2; 10 bases line up with TRBD1. CDR1 and CDR2 from the germline V gene are LGHDT and YNNKEL (reference sequence). The CDR3 consists of 14 residues. With 7 bases clipped from V and 0 bases from J, the junction kept 2 bases outside the gene matches. This CDR3 is CASTGTGANYGYTF. CDR3 in DNA: TGTGCCAGCACCGGGACAGGGGCTAACTATGGCTACACCTTC.

The chain joins TRBV6-5 to TRBJ2-7; no definite D call. This CDR3 is built from 13 residues. Trimming took off 2 bases at V and 0 bases at J, with 5 bases between the two ends. Looked up from germline, CDR1 is MNHEY and CDR2 is SVGAGI. CDR3 loop: CASSYGDSYEQYF. DNA for the CDR3: TGTGCCAGCAGTTACGGAGACTCCTACGAGCAGTACTTC.

The rearrangement links TRBV18 to TRBJ1-4; tentative D call: TRBD1 (5 bases). Germline CDR1 KGHSH, CDR2 LQKENI. This CDR3 contains 13 residues. Trimming took 6 bases from V and 4 from J, leaving 9 bases between them. The CDR3 DNA reads as TGTGCCAGCTCCTCGGGGCTTAATGAAAAACTGTTTTTT. It yields the protein CASSSGLNEKLFF.

This clone showed up just a few times. The rearrangement uses TRBV19 and TRBJ2-7, with a possible D match to TRBD1 (6 bases). V was cut by 0 bases and J by 4 bases, with 7 bases left in between. The CDR3 extends over 13 amino acids. In germline, CDR1 is LNHDA, CDR2 SQIVND (reference sequence). DNA of the CDR3: TGTGCCAGTAGTATAGACAGGGGTTACGAGCAGTACTTC. It is translated as CASSIDRGYEQYF.

The chain has TRBV13 and TRBJ1-2; D is unclear. This CDR3 spans 13 amino acids. Germline assignment: CDR1 PRHDT and CDR2 FYEKMQ (reference sequence). V lost 5 bases to trimming and J lost 6 bases, with 13 bases between them. CDR3 in amino acids: CASSESQTHGYTF. The DNA for the CDR3 is TGTGCCAGCAGCGAGAGCCAGACCCATGGCTACACCTTC.

The rearrangement uses TRBV2 and TRBJ1-4; 7 bases map to TRBD1. Germline V gives CDR1 SNHLY, CDR2 FYNNEI. J gave up 7 bases and V 3 bases, and 8 bases lay outside the gene matches. CDR3 length: 15 amino acids. CDR3 bases: TGTGCCAGCAGTGAGGGCAGGGGGATGAGTGAAAAACTGTTTTTT. Its protein is CASSEGRGMSEKLFF.

The V call is TRBV11-2, the J call TRBJ1-6; D is unresolved. V lost 0 bases to trimming and J lost 11 bases, with 14 bases between them. CDR3 length: 15 residues. Germline V lookup: CDR1 SGHAT, CDR2 FQNNGV. CDR3 DNA sequence: TGTGCCAGCAGCTTAGATGGTGTAGGGCGGGCACCCCTCCACTTT. Translation gives CASSLDGVGRAPLHF.

V and J are TRBV11-2 and TRBJ2-3, with 8 bases fitting TRBD1. The V and J ends lost 3 bases and 4 bases, in that order; junction bases with no gene match: 9. Germline V lookup: CDR1 SGHAT, CDR2 FQNNGV. The CDR3 contains 16 residues. In nucleotides, the CDR3 is TGTGCCAGCAGCTTGAGTGGACAGGGTCTTGCAGATACGCAGTATTTT. This codes for CASSLSGQGLADTQYF. Supplemented by reference TRBV11-2 and TRBJ2-3, the full variable domain reads EAGVAQSPRYKIIEKRQSVAFWCNPISGHATLYWYQQILGQGPKLLIQFQNNGVVDDSQLPKDRFSAERLKGVDSTLKIQPAKLEDSAVYLCASSLSGQGLADTQYFGPGTRLTVL.

J is TRBJ1-4 and V is TRBV19; 11 nucleotides line up with TRBD1. The J segment lost 8 bases and the V segment lost 1 base, leaving 0 bases of the junction unmatched. From germline, CDR1 is LNHDA and CDR2 SQIVND (reference sequence). The CDR3 is made up of 14 amino acids. CDR3 region: CASSIGTGGEKLFF. CDR3 bases: TGTGCCAGTAGTATAGGGACAGGGGGCGAAAAACTGTTTTTT. The full variable domain, rest sourced from reference TRBV19 and TRBJ1-4, is DGGITQSPKYLFRKEGQNVTLSCEQNLNHDAMYWYRQDPGQGLRLIYYSQIVNDFQKGDIAEGYSVSREKKESFPLTVTSAQKNPTAFYLCASSIGTGGEKLFFGSGTQLSVL.

V is TRBV9 and J is TRBJ2-6, with 8 bases lining up with TRBD1. V dropped 3 bases and J dropped 2; count of bases not matched to a gene: 7. The germline CDR1 and CDR2 sequences are SGDLS and YYNGEE. The CDR3 totals 17 residues. CDR3 protein: CASSAPGGLAGANVLTF. The CDR3 DNA sequence: TGTGCCAGCAGCGCCCCAGGGGGCCTCGCTGGGGCCAACGTCCTGACTTTC.

The V gene is TRBV18, the J gene TRBJ2-7, with a possible D match to TRBD1 (7 bases). The CDR3 spans 13 residues. The V gene's germline CDR1 is KGHSH and CDR2 LQKENI. Trimming shortened V by 6 bases and J by 4 bases, and 13 bases separated the two germline ends. CDR3 sequence: CASSEGQTYEQYF. Here the CDR3 DNA reads TGTGCCAGCTCGGAGGGACAGACTTACGAGCAGTACTTC.

J is TRBJ1-5 and V is TRBV7-2, with D perhaps TRBD1 (5 bases). Germline assignment: CDR1 SGHTA and CDR2 FQGNSA. This CDR3 is 16 amino acids long. Trimming shortened V by 0 bases and J by 2 bases, and 11 bases separated the two germline ends. The CDR3 nucleotides are TGTGCCAGCAGCTTAGCAATGGGGGAGGGCAATCAGCCCCAGCATTTT. This encodes CASSLAMGEGNQPQHF.

This clone is a singleton in its sample. The CDR3, as DNA: TGTGCCAGTATGGGAGGGGGCAGGCCCTACGAGCAGTACTTC. It is translated as CASMGGGRPYEQYF. This chain connects TRBV19 to TRBJ2-7; D might be TRBD1 or TRBD2, each matching 7 bases. Germline assignment: CDR1 LNHDA and CDR2 SQIVND (reference sequence). The CDR3 length is 14 residues. V lost 7 bases to trimming and J lost 2 bases, with 15 bases between them.

The chain links TRBV6-1 to TRBJ2-1; 10 nucleotides match TRBD2. Germline V CDR1 and CDR2: MNHNS, SASEGT. The trim removed 3 bases at V and 5 bases at J, leaving 4 bases unmatched. CDR3 length: 15 residues. This chain's CDR3 is CASSDPSGSNNEQFF. Written as DNA, the CDR3 is TGTGCCAGCAGTGATCCTAGCGGGAGCAACAATGAGCAGTTCTTC.

The genes are TRBV4-1 and TRBJ1-2; unclear D gene. Trimming cost V 2 bases and J 5 bases, with 12 bases left between them. The CDR3 is 14 amino acids. The germline CDR1 and CDR2 sequences are MGHRA and YSYEKL. The CDR3 nucleotides are TGCGCCAGCAGCCAAACACTAACGACGTATGGCTACACCTTC. The encoded protein is CASSQTLTTYGYTF.

This chain connects TRBV10-2 to TRBJ2-7; D may correspond to TRBD1 or TRBD2 (5 bases each). V lost 2 bases to trimming and J lost 7 bases, with 15 bases between them. There are 14 residues in the CDR3. Germline lookup yields CDR1 WSHSY and CDR2 SAAADI. The CDR3, as DNA: TGCGCCAGCAGTGAGGCAAGGGGAGTGGGAGAGCAGTACTTC. Amino acids: CASSEARGVGEQYF.

The chain carries TRBV3-1 (or the pseudogene TRBV3-2) and TRBJ2-3, with TRBD2 identical over 13 bases. Looked up from germline, CDR1 is LGHDT and CDR2 is YNNKEL (reference sequence). This CDR3 is 17 amino acids long. The J segment lost 4 bases and the V segment lost 1 base, leaving 5 bases of the junction unmatched. The CDR3 loop reads CASSQGGTSGRADTQYF. DNA of the CDR3: TGTGCCAGCAGCCAAGGAGGAACTAGCGGGAGGGCAGATACGCAGTATTTT.

J is TRBJ2-7 and V is TRBV28; 9 bases are a match to TRBD1. This CDR3 spans 16 amino acids. V shed 5 bases and J 2 bases; nucleotides not matched to a gene: 10. Germline CDR1 MDHEN, CDR2 SYDVKM. CDR3 residues: CASSPTPGTGPYEQYF. CDR3 nucleotides: TGTGCCAGCAGTCCTACCCCCGGGACAGGGCCCTACGAGCAGTACTTC.

A single count supports this clone. The rearrangement uses TRBV2 and TRBJ1-5; D gene unclear. This CDR3 is built from 14 residues. In germline, CDR1 is SNHLY, CDR2 FYNNEI. The V and J ends lost 1 base and 4 bases respectively, with 8 bases between them. In nucleotides, the CDR3 is TGTGCCAGCAGTGAAGTCGAGAAAAATCAGCCCCAGCATTTT. Translation: CASSEVEKNQPQHF. The full variable domain, its missing parts supplied by reference TRBV2 and TRBJ1-5, is EPEVTQTPSHQVTQMGQEVILRCVPISNHLYFYWYRQILGQKVEFLVSFYNNEISEKSEIFDDQFSVERPDGSNFTLKIRSTKLEDSAMYFCASSEVEKNQPQHFGDGTRLSIL.

The chain's CDR3 is CASSTYRSTEAFF. DNA for the CDR3: TGTGCCAGCAGTACATACAGGAGCACTGAAGCTTTCTTT. The chain is built from TRBV27 and TRBJ1-1; D may be TRBD1 (5 bases). V gave up 5 bases and J gave up 4 bases, with 11 bases separating them. Germline V gene sequence: CDR1 MNHEY, CDR2 SMNVEV (reference sequence). The CDR3 extends over 13 amino acids.

The CDR3 reads CASSPPEGGNYGYTF. CDR3 in DNA: TGTGCCAGCAGCCCCCCGGAAGGGGGTAACTATGGCTACACCTTC. This chain links TRBV5-4 with TRBJ1-2; TRBD1 might be the D (6 bases). The CDR3 runs to 15 residues. The germline V and J ends were trimmed by 4 bases and 1 base, with 14 bases remaining between them. Germline-derived CDR1 and CDR2 are SGHNT and YYREEE (reference sequence).

The chain employs TRBV7-6 and TRBJ2-5; maybe TRBD1 (7 bases). Deletions cut 4 bases from V and 4 bases from J, with 10 bases between. CDR3 length: 13 amino acids. The germline gives CDR1 SGHVS, CDR2 FNYEAQ. The CDR3 coding sequence is TGTGCCAGCAGCTCAGGGGGGCGAGAGACCCAGTACTTC. This encodes CASSSGGRETQYF.